The sequence of this T cell receptor (beta chain) was determined in a study of radiotherapy plus CTLA-4 blockade in lung cancer (dated by TCRdb to 2016 to 2019). With regard to the full study: Among enrolled patients, approximately 17% had an objective response and 30% to 40% reached disease control.

The paper as a whole reports these results and caveats: After treatment with radiotherapy and ipilimumab, TCR clones that came from tumors expanded in the peripheral blood. The strongest predictors of response were reported to be early dynamic shifts in blood T cell clones along with a rise in serum interferon-beta following radiation.

Of note for this clone: Its antigen remains unidentified. There are no base qualities to consult, and no much larger clone falls within one base.

In this study, focal radiation therapy paired with CTLA-4 blockade (ipilimumab) was tested in patients who had chemo-refractory metastatic non-small-cell lung cancer. Its CDR3 holds 16 amino acids, cysteine through phenylalanine. The DNA shown is the 48-base CDR3, in frame from base 1. Unmatched junction bases come to 18, with V trimmed by 5 bases and J by 9 bases. Taken from the germline V gene (reference sequence), the CDR1 and CDR2 loops are SEHNR and FQNEAQ. The library was built by means of the immunoSEQ multiplex PCR assay. Here the immuneACCESS table is served through TCRdb, limited to in-frame sequences with V and J called. Missing clones are a known gap in these copies; in checked studies unresolved V genes cover under half, and the rest lacks a known reason. This sample holds 24,000 or so clones; about three quarters were observed only once. More than 3.5% of the sample belongs to the ten largest clones.

The sequence was collected from a human donor with non-small cell lung cancer who had stable disease on radiotherapy plus ipilimumab. The chain employs TRBV7-9 and TRBJ2-7; the junction holds 8 bases that match TRBD2. Here the sequenced sample was peripheral blood, taken from a patient treated with radiotherapy plus ipilimumab. The CDR3 has the sequence CASSLERGAGESVQYF. The DNA sequence is given as TGTGCCAGCAGCCTAGAGCGGGGAGCGGGAGAAAGTGTGCAGTACTTC.